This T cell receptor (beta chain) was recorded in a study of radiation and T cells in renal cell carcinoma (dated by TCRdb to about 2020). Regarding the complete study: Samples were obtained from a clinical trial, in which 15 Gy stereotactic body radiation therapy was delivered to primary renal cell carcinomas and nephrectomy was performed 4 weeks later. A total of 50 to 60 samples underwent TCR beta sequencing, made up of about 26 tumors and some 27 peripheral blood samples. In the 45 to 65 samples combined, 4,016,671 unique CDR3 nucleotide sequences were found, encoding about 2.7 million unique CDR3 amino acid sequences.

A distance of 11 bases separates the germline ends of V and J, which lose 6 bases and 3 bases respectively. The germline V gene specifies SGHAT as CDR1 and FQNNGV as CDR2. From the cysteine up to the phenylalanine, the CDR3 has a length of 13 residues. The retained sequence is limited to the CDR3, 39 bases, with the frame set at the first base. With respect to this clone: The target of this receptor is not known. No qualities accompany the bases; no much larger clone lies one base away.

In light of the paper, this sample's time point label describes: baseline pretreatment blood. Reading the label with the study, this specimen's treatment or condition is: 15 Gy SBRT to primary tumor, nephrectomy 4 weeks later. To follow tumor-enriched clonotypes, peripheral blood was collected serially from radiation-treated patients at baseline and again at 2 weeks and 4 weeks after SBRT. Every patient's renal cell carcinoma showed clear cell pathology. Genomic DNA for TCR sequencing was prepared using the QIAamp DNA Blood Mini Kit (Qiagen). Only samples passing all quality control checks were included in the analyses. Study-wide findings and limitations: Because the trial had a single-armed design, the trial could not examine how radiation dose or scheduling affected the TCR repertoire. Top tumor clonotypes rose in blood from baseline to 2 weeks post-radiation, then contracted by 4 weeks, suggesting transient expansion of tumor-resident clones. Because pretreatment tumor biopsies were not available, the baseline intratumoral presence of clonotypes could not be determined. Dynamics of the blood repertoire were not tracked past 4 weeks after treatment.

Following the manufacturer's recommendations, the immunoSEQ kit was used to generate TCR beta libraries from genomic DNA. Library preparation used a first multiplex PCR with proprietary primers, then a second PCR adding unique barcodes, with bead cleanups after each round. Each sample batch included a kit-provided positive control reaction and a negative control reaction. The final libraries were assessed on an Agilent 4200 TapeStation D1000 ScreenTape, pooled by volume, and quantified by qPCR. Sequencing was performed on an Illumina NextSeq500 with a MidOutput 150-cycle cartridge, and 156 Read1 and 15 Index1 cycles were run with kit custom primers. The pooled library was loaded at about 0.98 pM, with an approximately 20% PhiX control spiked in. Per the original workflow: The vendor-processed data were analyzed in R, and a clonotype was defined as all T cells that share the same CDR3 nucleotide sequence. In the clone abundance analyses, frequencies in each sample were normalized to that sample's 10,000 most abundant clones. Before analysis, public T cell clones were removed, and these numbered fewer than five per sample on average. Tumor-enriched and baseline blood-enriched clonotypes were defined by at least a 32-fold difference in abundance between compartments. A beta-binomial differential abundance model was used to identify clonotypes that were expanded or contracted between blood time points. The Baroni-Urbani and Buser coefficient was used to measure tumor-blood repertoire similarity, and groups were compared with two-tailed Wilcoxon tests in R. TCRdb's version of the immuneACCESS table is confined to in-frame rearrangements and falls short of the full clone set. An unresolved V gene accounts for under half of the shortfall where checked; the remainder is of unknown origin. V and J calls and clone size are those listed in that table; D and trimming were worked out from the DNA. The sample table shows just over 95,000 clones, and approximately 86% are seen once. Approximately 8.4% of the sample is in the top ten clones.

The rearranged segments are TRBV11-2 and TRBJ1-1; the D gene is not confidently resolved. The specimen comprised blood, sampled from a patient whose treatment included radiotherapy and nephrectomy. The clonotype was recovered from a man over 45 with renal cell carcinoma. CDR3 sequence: CASSSQPDTEAFF. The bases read TGTGCCAGCAGTTCCCAGCCGGACACTGAAGCTTTCTTT.